This TCR beta chain derives from a study of shared clonotypes between healthy human individuals. Study-level background: Per-donor plates numbered three CD4 naive, three CD4 memory, two CD8 naive and one CD8 memory. Study observations and caveats: Estimated clonotype richness was generally higher in naive than memory subsets.

Comment on this clone: The target antigen is unknown.

The CDR3 has 15 amino acids. CDR1 is SGHRS, CDR2 YFSETQ, per germline. The V and J ends lost 3 bases and 2 bases respectively, with 15 bases between them. Cells designated naive CD8 were CD45RO-negative and were positively selected for CCR7, with terminally differentiated effector memory CD45RA+ cells excluded. Deep-level settings were used for running the assay. As processed by the authors: Owing to the provision of junction-only sequences devoid of quality scores by immunoSEQ, filtering differed. Method: immunoSEQ multiplex PCR; TCRdb's copy keeps in-frame clones and lacks some. The D gene and trimming were derived from the DNA, and the V and J assignments and clone size from that table. This table has some 1,900,000 clones, less than 95% appearing once.

V is TRBV5-1 and J is TRBJ2-7; possibly TRBD2 for D (5 bases). The specimen sequenced was naive CD8+ T cells sorted from blood. The TCR was taken from a young man in good health. CDR3 sequence reads: CASSYLGGRTYEQYF. The CDR3 bases are TGCGCCAGCAGCTATTTAGGAGGAAGAACCTACGAGCAGTACTTC.